The rows below give T cell receptor beta chains drawn from one sample of a study of T cell repertoires in cytomegalovirus infection. In TCRdb, the reads were re-called with MiXCR into one record per CDR3 protein. The data show 150,000 to 200,000 distinct CDR3 sequences, 17% seen once. The sample was CD8+ T cells from PBMCs. These TCRs come from a human donor in good health (CMV status not recorded). Some clones in this sample may be carry-over from other donors' samples. CDR3s include the opening cysteine and the closing phenylalanine or tryptophan. The D gene is left open where the match is weak. Clone size is stated in some rows and not others, as once, few, many or a class when expanded.

CDR3 length: 16
D gene: TRBD2
V gene: TRBV7-9
J gene: TRBJ2-1
clone size: -
CDR3 DNA: TGTGCCAGCAGCAGGCGCTCTAGCGGGGGACTGAATGAGCAGTTCTTC
CDR3 protein: CASSRRSSGGLNEQFF

CDR3 length: 15
D gene: -
V gene: TRBV4-1
J gene: TRBJ1-2
clone size: -
CDR3 DNA: TGCGCCAGCAGCGTAAGAGCAGGGGATTTGGATGGCTACACCTTC
CDR3 protein: CASSVRAGDLDGYTF

CDR3 length: 15
D gene: TRBD1
V gene: TRBV20-1
J gene: TRBJ2-2
clone size: -
CDR3 DNA: TGCAGTGCTAGGGAGGGACAGGGGGCTATCGGGGAGCTGTTTTTT
CDR3 protein: CSAREGQGAIGELFF

CDR3 length: 14
D gene: TRBD2
V gene: TRBV6-2/TRBV6-3
J gene: TRBJ2-1
clone size: -
CDR3 DNA: TGTGCCAGCAGTATTTACCCTCCGACTAGCGGGCAGTTCTTC
CDR3 protein: CASSIYPPTSGQFF

CDR3 length: 13
D gene: -
V gene: TRBV7-6
J gene: TRBJ2-7
clone size: -
CDR3 DNA: TGTGCCAGCAGCTTCGGGACCTGGAACGAGCAGTACTTC
CDR3 protein: CASSFGTWNEQYF

CDR3 length: 15
D gene: -
V gene: TRBV9
J gene: TRBJ2-7
clone size: few
CDR3 DNA: TGTGCCAGCAGCGTAGCGAGGGCTCCTCTGAACGAGCAGTACTTC
CDR3 protein: CASSVARAPLNEQYF

CDR3 length: 15
D gene: TRBD2
V gene: TRBV28
J gene: TRBJ2-1
clone size: -
CDR3 DNA: TGTGCCAGCAGTCCCGGGACTAGCAATAGCGATGAGCAGTTCTTC
CDR3 protein: CASSPGTSNSDEQFF

CDR3 length: 16
D gene: -
V gene: TRBV7-9
J gene: TRBJ2-3
clone size: few
CDR3 DNA: TGTGCCAGCAGTCTCGACCCGATATCTAGCACAGATACGCAGTATTTT
CDR3 protein: CASSLDPISSTDTQYF

CDR3 length: 13
D gene: -
V gene: TRBV6-2/TRBV6-3
J gene: TRBJ2-7
clone size: few
CDR3 DNA: TGTGCCAGCAGTGGCCGACAGTGGGGAGAGCAGTACTTC
CDR3 protein: CASSGRQWGEQYF

CDR3 length: 14
D gene: -
V gene: TRBV7-9
J gene: TRBJ2-7
clone size: -
CDR3 DNA: TGTGCCAGCAGCCTGGGACGGGCCATAGGGGAGCAGTACTTC
CDR3 protein: CASSLGRAIGEQYF

CDR3 length: 15
D gene: -
V gene: TRBV7-6
J gene: TRBJ2-3
clone size: -
CDR3 DNA: TGTGCCAGCAGCCTGTACGAGGGCATCACAGATACGCAGTATTTT
CDR3 protein: CASSLYEGITDTQYF

CDR3 length: 14
D gene: -
V gene: TRBV6-2/TRBV6-3
J gene: TRBJ2-1
clone size: many
CDR3 DNA: TGTGCCAGCAGTTTAGAGACGCCGAACAATGAGCAGTTCTTC
CDR3 protein: CASSLETPNNEQFF

CDR3 length: 18
D gene: TRBD1
V gene: TRBV7-9
J gene: TRBJ2-3
clone size: -
CDR3 DNA: TGTGCCAGCATCGTAAACCCCCCAGGACAGGGACCTACAGATACGCAGTATTTT
CDR3 protein: CASIVNPPGQGPTDTQYF

CDR3 length: 16
D gene: -
V gene: TRBV7-6
J gene: TRBJ2-1
clone size: -
CDR3 DNA: TGTGCCAGCAGCTTAGTGATTTGGAACCCCTACAATGAGCAGTTCTTC
CDR3 protein: CASSLVIWNPYNEQFF

CDR3 length: 15
D gene: TRBD2
V gene: TRBV4-1
J gene: TRBJ2-1
clone size: few
CDR3 DNA: TGCGCCAGCAGCCAAAGGGTGACTAGCGTCAATGAGCAGTTCTTC
CDR3 protein: CASSQRVTSVNEQFF

CDR3 length: 16
D gene: TRBD1
V gene: TRBV28
J gene: TRBJ2-7
clone size: -
CDR3 DNA: TGTGCCAGCAGTTTATTCCGGACAGGGGCCTCTCTAGAGCAGTACTTC
CDR3 protein: CASSLFRTGASLEQYF

CDR3 length: 11
D gene: TRBD2
V gene: TRBV20-1
J gene: TRBJ2-1
clone size: -
CDR3 DNA: TGCAGTGCTACTCCGGGACTATGGCAGTTCTTC
CDR3 protein: CSATPGLWQFF

CDR3 length: 13
D gene: -
V gene: TRBV12-3/TRBV12-4
J gene: TRBJ2-7
clone size: few
CDR3 DNA: TGTGCCAGCAGTCACGGACGAAGCGACGAGCAGTACTTC
CDR3 protein: CASSHGRSDEQYF

CDR3 length: 15
D gene: TRBD1
V gene: TRBV7-8
J gene: TRBJ1-5
clone size: few
CDR3 DNA: TGTGCCAGCAGCTTAGCGGACAGGGGGCTTCAGCCCCAGCATTTT
CDR3 protein: CASSLADRGLQPQHF

CDR3 length: 18
D gene: TRBD2
V gene: TRBV7-3
J gene: TRBJ2-1
clone size: few
CDR3 DNA: TGTGCCAGCAGCTTACACCCCGGACTAGCGGGAGTTGACACTGAGCAGTTCTTC
CDR3 protein: CASSLHPGLAGVDTEQFF

CDR3 length: 15
D gene: -
V gene: TRBV29-1
J gene: TRBJ2-6
clone size: -
CDR3 DNA: TGCAGCGTTGGGACAGTCAGCTCTGGGGCCAACGGCCTGACTTTC
CDR3 protein: CSVGTVSSGANGLTF

CDR3 length: 13
D gene: -
V gene: TRBV10-3
J gene: TRBJ2-2
clone size: few
CDR3 DNA: TGTGCCATCAGTGAGTCAAAGACCGGGGAGCTGTTTTTT
CDR3 protein: CAISESKTGELFF

CDR3 length: 15
D gene: TRBD1
V gene: TRBV7-6
J gene: TRBJ1-4
clone size: -
CDR3 DNA: TGTGCCAGCAGCTCTGGGGACAGGACGCATGAAAAACTGTTTTTT
CDR3 protein: CASSSGDRTHEKLFF

CDR3 length: 15
D gene: TRBD1
V gene: TRBV6-5
J gene: TRBJ2-7
clone size: -
CDR3 DNA: TGTGCCAGCAGTTACTCGAACAGGGGTTCCTACGAGCAGTACTTC
CDR3 protein: CASSYSNRGSYEQYF

CDR3 length: 19
D gene: TRBD1
V gene: TRBV6-2/TRBV6-3
J gene: TRBJ2-2
clone size: -
CDR3 DNA: TGTGCCAGCAGTTACTCGACGCAGGGGGCGCTTTCCGAAGCCGGGGAGCTGTTTTTT
CDR3 protein: CASSYSTQGALSEAGELFF

CDR3 length: 16
D gene: -
V gene: TRBV7-8
J gene: TRBJ2-7
clone size: medium-sized
CDR3 DNA: TGTGCCAGCAGCTTACGGGGCGGATGGACCTCCTACGAGCAGTACTTC
CDR3 protein: CASSLRGGWTSYEQYF

CDR3 length: 15
D gene: TRBD1
V gene: TRBV6-1
J gene: TRBJ2-7
clone size: many
CDR3 DNA: TGTGCCAGCAGTGTACCGGGACAGAGATTGGACGAGCAGTACTTC
CDR3 protein: CASSVPGQRLDEQYF

CDR3 length: 17
D gene: -
V gene: TRBV7-3
J gene: TRBJ2-6
clone size: few
CDR3 DNA: TGTGCCAGCAGCTTAAAGGGACAAGACTCTGGGGCCAACGTCCTGACTTTC
CDR3 protein: CASSLKGQDSGANVLTF

CDR3 length: 15
D gene: TRBD2
V gene: TRBV7-9
J gene: TRBJ2-1
clone size: -
CDR3 DNA: TGTGTCAGCAGCTGGCCACTAGCGGGAGGCCTTGAGCAGTTCTTC
CDR3 protein: CVSSWPLAGGLEQFF

CDR3 length: 14
D gene: -
V gene: TRBV20-1
J gene: TRBJ2-1
clone size: -
CDR3 DNA: TGCAGTGCTAGTTACCGGGGAAACCACAATGAGCAGTTCTTC
CDR3 protein: CSASYRGNHNEQFF

CDR3 length: 17
D gene: TRBD1
V gene: TRBV9
J gene: TRBJ2-1
clone size: -
CDR3 DNA: TGTGCCAGCAGCGTCCAACCGACAGGGAGTGGGGCAGGTGAGCAGTTCTTC
CDR3 protein: CASSVQPTGSGAGEQFF

CDR3 length: 15
D gene: -
V gene: TRBV7-8
J gene: TRBJ1-5
clone size: -
CDR3 DNA: TGTGCCAGCAGCTTAGCCAGGGCTGGCAATCAGCCCCAGCATTTT
CDR3 protein: CASSLARAGNQPQHF

CDR3 length: 14
D gene: TRBD2
V gene: TRBV7-2
J gene: TRBJ2-3
clone size: -
CDR3 DNA: TGTGCCAGCAGCTTAGGACTAGCGGGGTATACGCAGTATTTT
CDR3 protein: CASSLGLAGYTQYF

CDR3 length: 14
D gene: TRBD1
V gene: TRBV7-2
J gene: TRBJ2-7
clone size: -
CDR3 DNA: TGTGCCAGCAGCCCTTGGGACAGGTCCTACGAGCAGTACTTC
CDR3 protein: CASSPWDRSYEQYF

CDR3 length: 17
D gene: -
V gene: TRBV28
J gene: TRBJ2-1
clone size: medium-sized
CDR3 DNA: TGTGCCAGCAGCGATTTTACTACAGGTCAGGGCGTGGATGAGCAGTTCTTC
CDR3 protein: CASSDFTTGQGVDEQFF

CDR3 length: 15
D gene: -
V gene: TRBV7-2
J gene: TRBJ2-7
clone size: -
CDR3 DNA: TGTGCCAGCAGCTTAGTGGGGCAGGTTAACTACGAGCAGTACTTC
CDR3 protein: CASSLVGQVNYEQYF